This TCR beta chain is from a study of T-cell reconstitution after alpha-beta-depleted transplantation in children. Study conclusions and caveats: After transplant, at about two months, alpha-beta T cells were reportedly derived from several hundred expanded graft clones. It was newly produced T cells that mostly accounted for T-cell counts and diversity one year after transplant. Elevated TCRbeta diversity at day 60 was traced, in some patients, to surviving recipient T cells and thymic progenitors.

Trimming left V 0 bases short and J 2 bases short, with 8 bases between. The CDR3 contains 14 residues. In germline, CDR1 is LGHDT, CDR2 YNNKEL (reference sequence). In its sample, this clonotype was seen many times. Its antigen remains unidentified. Unique molecular identifiers were incorporated when the TCRbeta library was constructed. TCRdb itself ran the PCR reads through MiXCR, one entry per CDR3 protein. The sample has some 300,000 distinct CDR3 sequences, around 9.1% seen once. The sequence was obtained from a boy under two years old with acute myeloid leukemia, due to receive a stem cell transplant. The input for sequencing was PBMCs, taken before TCRalphabeta/CD19-depleted stem cell transplant. The chain recombines TRBV3-1 with TRBJ2-7; no reliable D call. The CDR3 DNA reads TGTGCCAGCAGCCAAGACACCGACACCTACGAGCAGTACTTC. Translated, it gives CASSQDTDTYEQYF.